Detailed here is one TCR beta chain. Its target is not known. These data originate in a study of siplizumab effects on memory and regulatory T cells. General study points: No functional test confirmed suppression by proliferating siplizumab-culture Tregs. Siplizumab led to significantly less abundant alloreactive sequences that could be traced back to unstimulated CD4+ memory cells.

Profiled with immunoSEQ multiplex PCR; TCRdb holds only in-frame clones, not every one. In the table there are 110,000 or so clones, around 93% of which are singletons. The clonotype originates from a human donor in good health. What was sequenced was non-Treg CD4+ T cells sorted from blood.

The CDR3 reads CASSIVGINTEAFF. CDR3 nucleotide sequence: TGTGCCAGTAGTATAGTGGGGATTAACACTGAAGCTTTCTTT. The chain carries TRBV19 and TRBJ1-1; no clear D. CDR3 length equals 14 residues. The ends were cut back, 1 base at V and 2 bases at J, with 8 bases in the middle. Germline V gene lookup returns CDR1 LNHDA and CDR2 SQIVND (reference sequence).